The 27 T cell receptor beta chains below were found in one sample sequenced in a study of vaccination and CD4 T cells after COVID-19. For these receptors, no antigen is known. Treatment noted: approximately nine-day PBMC culture with coronavirus spike peptide pools or control peptides (ViraFEST assay). Researchers used the Oncomine TCR Beta short-read assay to sequence DNA from cultured CD4+ T cells. TCRdb reprocessed the PCR reads via MiXCR and lists one record per CDR3 protein. The sample records some 20,000 distinct CDR3 sequences, around two fifths being singletons. This specimen consisted of CD4+ T cells from blood, cultured in vitro, obtained after SARS-CoV-2 vaccination. These receptors were taken from a human donor who had recovered from COVID-19.

This clonotype was counted only a few times. The gene calls are TRBV7-9 and TRBJ1-2; maybe TRBD1 (5 bases). This CDR3 region has 15 residues. The germline CDR1 and CDR2 sequences are SEHNR and FQNEAQ (reference sequence). The V end lost 3 bases, the J end lost 4 bases, and 15 bases lay between the germline ends. The CDR3 protein is CASSFSGSRGYGYTF. The DNA of the CDR3 is TGTGCCAGCAGCTTTAGCGGATCTAGGGGCTATGGCTACACCTTC.

In this sample, this clonotype turned up a few times. This chain connects TRBV27 to TRBJ1-1; 9 bases map to TRBD1. Germline V CDR1 and CDR2: MNHEY, SMNVEV (reference sequence). CDR3 length: 18 amino acids. Trimming removed 10 bases from V and 0 bases from J; junction bases left unmatched: 18. This CDR3 reads CANSNGTGRLGMNTEAFF. As DNA, the CDR3 is TGTGCCAACTCTAACGGGACAGGGAGATTGGGCATGAACACTGAAGCTTTCTTT.

This clonotype was seen once. The chain recombines TRBV10-2 with TRBJ1-2, with TRBD1 matching 9 bases. There are 16 residues in the CDR3. CDR1 is WSHSY and CDR2 is SAAADI in the germline V gene. The junction had 10 bases not matched to a gene; V was cut back by 4 bases and J by 4 bases. In DNA form, the CDR3 reads TGCGCCAGCAGTGCCCACCGGACAGGGGCCCTCTATGGCTACACCTTC. This sequence encodes CASSAHRTGALYGYTF.

This clonotype was seen a single time. V is TRBV6-1 and J is TRBJ2-7; D remains ambiguous. This CDR3 has 11 residues. The V end lost 7 bases, the J end lost 1 base, and 5 bases lay between the germline ends. CDR1 is MNHNS, CDR2 SASEGT, per germline. The CDR3 nucleotides read TGTGCCAGCAAGGGATCCTACGAGCAGTACTTC. Translation: CASKGSYEQYF.

This clonotype appeared a few times. The chain joins TRBV6-1 to TRBJ1-1, with D unresolved. Trimming stripped 8 bases from V and 0 bases from J, with 16 bases between. The CDR3 runs to 15 residues. Germline CDR1 MNHNS, CDR2 SASEGT. CDR3 DNA sequence: TGTGCCAGCTACCCCCGGCGGTCCCTGAACACTGAAGCTTTCTTT. This translates into CASYPRRSLNTEAFF.

V gene TRBV29-1 combines with J gene TRBJ1-2, with 9 bases identical to TRBD1. The CDR3 spans 16 residues. The trim removed 1 base at V and 4 bases at J, leaving 10 bases unmatched. The germline CDR1 and CDR2 sequences are SQVTM and ANQGSEA. Written as DNA, the CDR3 is TGCAGCGTTGAAGGGGGACAGGGTGGTGACGGCTATGGCTACACCTTC. This translates into CSVEGGQGGDGYGYTF.

The chain is built from TRBV20-1 and TRBJ1-6, with D hard to call. CDR1 is DFQATT, CDR2 SNEGSKA, per germline (reference sequence). V was trimmed by 6 bases and J by 6 bases, leaving 21 bases between them. The CDR3 has 16 amino acids. The CDR3 protein is CSARSPVVPSNSPLHF. Here the CDR3 DNA reads TGCAGTGCGCGGTCTCCAGTCGTCCCTTCTAATTCACCCCTCCACTTT.

The J gene is TRBJ2-7, the V gene TRBV20-1; D not certain. Per germline, CDR1 DFQATT and CDR2 SNEGSKA (reference sequence). CDR3 length: 14 amino acids. V was pared by 0 bases and J by 3 bases, with 12 bases between. The CDR3 region is CSARDSTKGYEQYF. For the CDR3, the DNA is TGCAGTGCTAGAGATAGCACTAAGGGCTACGAGCAGTACTTC.

This chain joins TRBV7-8 and TRBJ1-2; D is unresolved. This CDR3 contains 14 residues. The germline V gene has CDR1 SGHVS and CDR2 FQNEAQ. V was cut by 3 bases and J by 0 bases, with 8 bases left in between. CDR3 in DNA: TGTGCCAGCAGCTTCTTTGGAGCTAACTATGGCTACACCTTC. This sequence encodes CASSFFGANYGYTF.

V usage is TRBV11-2 and J usage is TRBJ1-1; unclear D gene. V was pared by 0 bases and J by 1 base, with 15 bases between. There are 17 residues in the CDR3. Germline V gene lookup returns CDR1 SGHAT and CDR2 FQNNGV. The CDR3 protein is CASSLDYSWGGNTEAFF. CDR3 coding DNA: TGTGCCAGCAGCTTAGATTATTCTTGGGGTGGGAACACTGAAGCTTTCTTT. Full variable domain (remainder filled in from reference TRBV11-2 and TRBJ1-1): EAGVAQSPRYKIIEKRQSVAFWCNPISGHATLYWYQQILGQGPKLLIQFQNNGVVDDSQLPKDRFSAERLKGVDSTLKIQPAKLEDSAVYLCASSLDYSWGGNTEAFFGQGTRLTVV.

There are a few counts of this clonotype. The rearrangement links TRBV7-9 to TRBJ2-5; D gene ambiguous. There are 13 residues in the CDR3. The germline CDR1 and CDR2 sequences are SEHNR and FQNEAQ (reference sequence). V was clipped by 2 bases and J by 0 bases, with 4 bases between them. The CDR3 here is CASSLLDQETQYF. Written as DNA, the CDR3 is TGTGCCAGCAGCTTACTGGACCAAGAGACCCAGTACTTC.

V and J are TRBV6-1 and TRBJ2-5; no firm D call. V was shortened by 5 bases and J by 3 bases, with 13 bases between the two germline ends. The CDR3 runs 14 residues. Germline-derived CDR1 and CDR2 are MNHNS and SASEGT. CDR3 nucleotides: TGTGCCAGCAGTAGGGATTTAGGCGAAGAGACCCAGTACTTC. Amino acids: CASSRDLGEETQYF.

This clonotype was observed a handful of times. Here the CDR3 DNA reads TGCAGTGCTAGACGGGGCGGGAAGCTAAACTATGGCTACACCTTC. Amino acid sequence: CSARRGGKLNYGYTF. The chain joins TRBV20-1 to TRBJ1-2; tentative D call: TRBD1 (5 bases). Germline CDR1 and CDR2: DFQATT and SNEGSKA (reference sequence). There are 15 residues in the CDR3. V gave up 2 bases and J gave up 2 bases, with 15 bases separating them.

The chain uses TRBV7-6 and TRBJ2-7; 7 nucleotides agree with TRBD1. Germline V CDR1 and CDR2: SGHVS, FNYEAQ. With 5 bases clipped from V and 8 bases from J, the junction kept 9 bases outside the gene matches. This CDR3 comprises 13 residues. The CDR3 loop is CASSARDSRKQYF. The CDR3 DNA sequence: TGTGCCAGCAGCGCCCGGGACAGCCGAAAGCAGTACTTC.

The rearrangement uses TRBV28 and TRBJ1-5; 7 positions agree with TRBD1. V gave up 5 bases and J gave up 2 bases; unmatched junction bases: 6. The CDR3 consists of 15 residues. Germline V gene data show CDR1 as MDHEN and CDR2 as SYDVKM. CDR3 nucleotides: TGTGCCAGCAGTATGTACAGGGGTCGCAATCAGCCCCAGCATTTT. Its protein is CASSMYRGRNQPQHF.

The chain is built from TRBV4-2 and TRBJ1-6, with 9 bases aligning to TRBD1. The CDR3 covers 16 residues. The junction had 8 bases not matched to a gene; V was cut back by 4 bases and J by 7 bases. CDR1 and CDR2 from the germline V gene are LGHNA and YNFKEQ. In DNA form, the CDR3 reads TGTGCCAGCAGCCTGTTCCTGACAGGGGGGAATTCACCCCTCCACTTT. This translates into CASSLFLTGGNSPLHF.

This clonotype came up a few times. The rearrangement links TRBV6-5 to TRBJ2-2, with unresolved D. Germline CDR1 is MNHEY and CDR2 is SVGAGI. The CDR3 has 14 amino acids. Trimming pared 2 bases from V and 3 bases from J, leaving 7 bases between. The CDR3 loop is CASSYKGYTGELFF. The CDR3 DNA sequence: TGTGCCAGCAGTTACAAGGGATACACCGGGGAGCTGTTTTTT.

V and J are TRBV28 and TRBJ2-2; no clear D. V lost 2 bases to trimming and J lost 6 bases, with 7 bases between them. The CDR3 is 13 amino acids. CDR1 is MDHEN and CDR2 is SYDVKM in the germline V gene. The CDR3, as DNA: TGTGCCAGCAGTTTAGGAGTTCCCGGGGAGCTGTTTTTT. Its translation: CASSLGVPGELFF.

This chain connects TRBV7-9 to TRBJ2-5; TRBD2 matches at 7 bases. Germline V gives CDR1 SEHNR, CDR2 FQNEAQ (reference sequence). V lost 6 bases to trimming and J lost 4 bases; unmatched junction nucleotides: 8. CDR3 size: 14 residues. The CDR3 DNA sequence: TGTGCCAGCAGTTCCAGGACTAGTGCAGAGACCCAGTACTTC. Its translation: CASSSRTSAETQYF.

The chain carries TRBV7-9 and TRBJ2-7, with 11 bases matching TRBD2. CDR3 length: 16 amino acids. V lost 5 bases and J lost 1; bases outside the gene matches: 7. The germline gives CDR1 SEHNR, CDR2 FQNEAQ (reference sequence). The CDR3 nucleotides read TGTGCCAGCAGCAAGACCGGGACTAGCGGTTCCTACGAGCAGTACTTC. Amino acids: CASSKTGTSGSYEQYF. The full variable domain, in which reference TRBV7-9 and TRBJ2-7 provide the parts outside the CDR3, is DTGVSQNPRHKITKRGQNVTFRCDPISEHNRLYWYRQTLGQGPEFLTYFQNEAQLEKSRLLSDRFSAERPKGSFSTLEIQRTEQGDSAMYLCASSKTGTSGSYEQYFGPGTRLTVT.

This chain connects TRBV7-2 to TRBJ2-2; no definite D call. V was cut by 1 base and J by 2 bases, with 5 bases left in between. Germline CDR1 is SGHTA and CDR2 is FQGNSA. This CDR3 is 14 amino acids long. The CDR3 sequence is CASSLVINTGELFF. In DNA form, the CDR3 reads TGTGCCAGCAGCTTAGTGATTAACACCGGGGAGCTGTTTTTT.

This clonotype was counted only a few times. As DNA, the CDR3 is TGTGCCAGCAGTTACTCTTCGGACTTTCTAAGCTACACCTTC. Translated: CASSYSSDFLSYTF. The chain is built from TRBV6-2 or TRBV6-3 and TRBJ1-2; D is undetermined. Germline V CDR1 and CDR2: MNHEY, SVGEGT. Trimming stripped 0 bases from V and 9 bases from J, with 14 bases between. This CDR3 contains 14 residues.

The rearrangement joins TRBV7-6 to TRBJ2-5; TRBD1 might be the D (6 bases). Germline CDR1 reads SGHVS; CDR2 reads FNYEAQ. Trimming left V 1 base short and J 5 bases short, with 14 bases between. This CDR3 has 15 residues. CDR3: CASSLDAGDPETQYF. CDR3 DNA sequence: TGTGCCAGCAGCTTAGATGCAGGGGACCCTGAGACCCAGTACTTC.

The chain employs TRBV6-2 or TRBV6-3 and TRBJ2-3; 11 nucleotides line up with TRBD2. V was pared by 6 bases and J by 0 bases, with 8 bases of the junction left unmatched. This CDR3 spans 17 amino acids. The germline V gene encodes CDR1 MNHEY and CDR2 SVGEGT. The CDR3: CASRPIAGGPSTDTQYF. CDR3 nucleotides: TGTGCCAGCAGACCAATAGCGGGGGGGCCGAGCACAGATACGCAGTATTTT.

The V call is TRBV20-1, the J call TRBJ2-3; TRBD2 matches 9 bases. J gave up 5 bases and V 0 bases, and 6 bases lay outside the gene matches. The CDR3 is 15 residues long. Per the germline V gene, CDR1 is DFQATT and CDR2 is SNEGSKA (reference sequence). The CDR3 here is CSARDLAGSVDTQYF. In nucleotides, the CDR3 is TGCAGTGCTAGAGATCTAGCGGGAAGTGTAGATACGCAGTATTTT.

The V gene is TRBV20-1, the J gene TRBJ2-5; 11 positions agree with TRBD2. The V gene end was trimmed by 4 bases and the J gene end by 5 bases; junction bases not matched to a gene: 9. CDR1 and CDR2 (germline): DFQATT, SNEGSKA (reference sequence). CDR3 length: 15 amino acids. CDR3 residues: CSATTSGTTGETQYF. CDR3 nucleotides: TGCAGTGCTACGACTAGCGGGACAACGGGGGAGACCCAGTACTTC.

The chain is built from TRBV11-3 and TRBJ2-4, with TRBD2 matching over 9 bases. Germline V CDR1 and CDR2: SGHNT, YENEEA. V shed 1 base and J 2 bases; nucleotides not matched to a gene: 3. This CDR3 spans 16 amino acids. The CDR3 DNA reads TGTGCCAGCAGCTTAGGGCTAGCGGGGCCCAAAAACATTCAGTACTTC. The encoded protein is CASSLGLAGPKNIQYF.